This record concerns one T cell receptor (beta chain) sequence. Its antigen remains unidentified. As to time point: baseline, week 1 (first vaccination visit). Treatment of the sample: pre-vaccination baseline after standard-of-care therapy. The donors had new WHO grade 3 or 4 astrocytomas; these were IDH1-mutant and ATRX-lost. The data derive from a study of a mutant IDH1 vaccine in newly diagnosed glioma. About the study: Therapy received beforehand was radiotherapy, temozolomide, or both, with most patients given both.

Regarding the study as a whole: Induction of immune responses by the vaccine occurred in about 95% of patients. There seemed to be no relation between pseudoprogression and changes in top peripheral T cell clonotypes.

TCRdb keeps only in-frame clones here, not all; method: immunoSEQ multiplex PCR. The data show about 25,000 clones, 93% seen once. The V gene lost 6 bases and the J gene lost 6 bases, with 9 bases spanning the gap. Germline V CDR1 and CDR2: SNHLY, FYNNEI. The CDR3 is 12 residues long. The chain is built from TRBV2 and TRBJ1-5, with unresolved D. This clonotype was obtained from a man aged 40-55 years with glioma. This specimen consisted of PBMCs, obtained from a glioma patient treated with radiotherapy, temozolomide or both. CDR3 region: CASSPEGQPQHF. CDR3 nucleotides: TGTGCCAGCAGCCCAGAGGGTCAGCCCCAGCATTTT.